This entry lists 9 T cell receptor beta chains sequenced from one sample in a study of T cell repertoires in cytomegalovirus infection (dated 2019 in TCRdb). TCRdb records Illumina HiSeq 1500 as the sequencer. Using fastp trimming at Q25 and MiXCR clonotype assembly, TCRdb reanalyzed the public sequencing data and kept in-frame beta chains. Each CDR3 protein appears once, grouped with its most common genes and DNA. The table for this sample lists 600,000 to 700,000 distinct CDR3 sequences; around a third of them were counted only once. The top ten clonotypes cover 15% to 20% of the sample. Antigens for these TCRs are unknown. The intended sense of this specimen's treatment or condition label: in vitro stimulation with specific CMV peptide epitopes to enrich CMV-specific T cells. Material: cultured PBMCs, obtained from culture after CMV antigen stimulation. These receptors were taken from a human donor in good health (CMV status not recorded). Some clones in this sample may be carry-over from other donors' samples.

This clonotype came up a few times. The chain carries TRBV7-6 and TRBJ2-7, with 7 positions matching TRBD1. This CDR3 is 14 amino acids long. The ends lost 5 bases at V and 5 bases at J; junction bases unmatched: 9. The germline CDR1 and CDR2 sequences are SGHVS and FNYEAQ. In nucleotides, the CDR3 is TGTGCCAGCAGCCCCCGTGACAGGGCGGACGAGCAGTACTTC. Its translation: CASSPRDRADEQYF.

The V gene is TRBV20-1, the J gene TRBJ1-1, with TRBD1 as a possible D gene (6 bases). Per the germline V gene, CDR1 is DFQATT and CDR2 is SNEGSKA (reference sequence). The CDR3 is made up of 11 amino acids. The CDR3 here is CRGDTNTEAFF. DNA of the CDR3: TGCAGAGGGGACACCAACACTGAAGCTTTCTTT.

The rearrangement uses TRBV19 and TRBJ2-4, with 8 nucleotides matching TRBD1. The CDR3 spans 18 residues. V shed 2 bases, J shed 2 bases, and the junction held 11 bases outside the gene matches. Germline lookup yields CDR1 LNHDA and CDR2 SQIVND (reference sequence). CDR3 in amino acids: CASSIRKSQGASKNIQYF. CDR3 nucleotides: TGTGCCAGTAGTATAAGGAAAAGCCAGGGGGCTTCCAAAAACATTCAGTACTTC.

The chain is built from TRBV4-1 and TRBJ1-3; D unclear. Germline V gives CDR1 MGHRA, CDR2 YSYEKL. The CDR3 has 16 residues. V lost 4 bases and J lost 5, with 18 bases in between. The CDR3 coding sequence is TGCGCCAGCAGCCCAAACCCGGAGCACCCAAGAAACACCATATATTTT. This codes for CASSPNPEHPRNTIYF.

CDR3: CASSDRDSNNQPQHF. DNA for the CDR3: TGTGCCAGCAGCGACCGGGACAGCAACAATCAGCCCCAGCATTTT. The chain recombines TRBV7-3 with TRBJ1-5; TRBD1 aligns across 7 bases. CDR3 length: 15 amino acids. Germline V CDR1 and CDR2: SGHTA, FQGTGA. Trimming cost V 5 bases and J 3 bases; bases outside gene matches: 7.

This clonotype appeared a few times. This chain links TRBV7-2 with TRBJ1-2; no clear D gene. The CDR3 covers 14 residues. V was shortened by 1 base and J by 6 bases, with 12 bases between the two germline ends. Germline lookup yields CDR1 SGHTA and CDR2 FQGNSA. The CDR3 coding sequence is TGTGCCAGCAGCTTAGTCAGTGGGAAAGATGGCTACACCTTC. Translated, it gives CASSLVSGKDGYTF.

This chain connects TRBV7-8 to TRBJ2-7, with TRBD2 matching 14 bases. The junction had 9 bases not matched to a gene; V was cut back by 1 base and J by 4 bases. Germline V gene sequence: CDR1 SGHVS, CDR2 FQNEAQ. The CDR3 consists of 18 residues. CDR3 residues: CASSLGGTSGSSAYEQYF. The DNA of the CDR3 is TGTGCCAGCAGCTTAGGCGGGACTAGCGGGAGTTCAGCTTACGAGCAGTACTTC.

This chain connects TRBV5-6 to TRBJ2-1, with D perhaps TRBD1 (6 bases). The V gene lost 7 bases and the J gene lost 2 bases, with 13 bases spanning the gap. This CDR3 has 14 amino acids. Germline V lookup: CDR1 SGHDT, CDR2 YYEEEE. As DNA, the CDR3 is TGTGCCAGCTCAGGGGCCGCACCCTACAATGAGCAGTTCTTC. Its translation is CASSGAAPYNEQFF.

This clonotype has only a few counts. DNA for the CDR3: TGTGCCAGCAGCTTAATTCCGAGCACAGATACGCAGTATTTT. It is translated as CASSLIPSTDTQYF. This chain uses TRBV7-6 with TRBJ2-3; D call uncertain. Per the germline V gene, CDR1 is SGHVS and CDR2 is FNYEAQ. V lost 2 bases to trimming and J lost 0 bases, with 6 bases between them. The length of the CDR3 is 14 residues.